This paragraph reports one T cell receptor beta chain. This clonotype was counted only a few times. Its antigen has not been determined. No per-base quality is available; no much larger clone lies one base away. This sample was included in a study of blood T cells in healthy people across ages (dated by TCRdb to between 2014 and 2017). Study-wide context: In model experiments, roughly one uniquely barcoded TCR beta cDNA molecule per two T cells was captured by template switching. To track age-related changes in TCR beta repertoire diversity, the study relied on deep sequencing normalized with unique cDNA molecular identifiers. The donors were divided into four age groups: young (average around 16 years), middle-aged (around 41), aged (around 59) and long-lived (about 90). To avoid experimental bias, donors of different ages were randomly spread across the sequencing lanes. The study analyzed two additional independent replicas of 1 million unique cDNA reads from the same blood draw for two donors, one aged 18 to 29 and one aged 80 or older.

Points the paper makes about the study in general: Estimates of total diversity from one million sequenced T cells were regarded as lower bounds and underestimates. Conclusive comparison of naive and antigen-experienced compartments was prevented by the profiling of bulk unsorted PBMCs. Because the CMV infection status of the donors was unknown, age-related changes in expanded clonotypes may potentially have been confounded. As age increased, observed TCR beta diversity per million T cells dropped in a roughly linear way, and a significant reduction was already evident by age 40. The long-lived group showed more naive CD4+ T cells, fewer expanded clones and increased TCR diversity than the aged group, suggesting age selection. A strong correlation was found between observed TCR beta diversity and the percentage of naive T cells measured by flow cytometry.

The donors were roughly 38 Caucasian individuals from Russia, aged 6 to 90 years, who were systemically healthy. Each donor gave 8 to 10 milliliters of peripheral blood, drawn into EDTA-treated Vacutainer tubes. Ficoll-Paque density-gradient centrifugation was used to isolate PBMCs, with at least 7 million per sample. Trizol reagent was used to extract total RNA from PBMCs, with at least 5.5 micrograms per sample. The percentages of naive CD45RAhigh/CD27high T cells were determined by flow cytometry on a PBMC aliquot from every donor. According to the germline V gene, CDR1 reads MNHEY and CDR2 reads SVGEGT. V drops 2 bases and J drops 1 base, leaving 5 bases in between. Taken from cysteine to phenylalanine, the CDR3 has 13 residues. CDR3 DNA is the only sequence kept; it has 39 bases, read in frame from the first base. The protocol used for the library was 5' RACE. Reads for this sample came from an Illumina HiSeq 2500. The second PCR ran for about 7 to 11 cycles and used a J-beta primer mix along with a sample-barcoded 5' primer. A unique molecular identifier was introduced onto each TCR beta cDNA molecule by a template-switch 5' adaptor carrying 12 random nucleotides. Each sample yielded at least 2.5 million CDR3-containing paired-end reads. All of the RNA was converted into first-strand cDNA using the Mint cDNA synthesis kit, with a TRBC-specific oligonucleotide serving as the primer. After uracil-DNA glycosylase treatment, a first 18-cycle PCR used universal primers M1SS and BC2_uni_R on all cDNA. Per the authors' processing: Normalization of each sample was performed by random selection of 1 million high-quality reads, each carrying a distinct molecular identifier. Reads with shared molecular identifiers were discarded instead of being binned into consensus sequences. MiTCR, run with a Q25 quality threshold and the strictest error-elimination algorithm, handled CDR3 identification, clonotype clustering and error correction. A nonparametric unseen species model with Euler transformation was used to estimate lower-bound total TCR beta diversity. Clones were called with MiXCR by TCRdb after fastp trimmed the public reads at Q25, and only in-frame beta chains were retained. Rows matching on CDR3 protein sequence are summarized as one entry with the most common DNA and genes. Clone size and V and J calls follow TCRdb, not the original study. The sample includes approximately 940,000 distinct CDR3 sequences, with 40% to 60% observed a single time. The ten largest clones add up to 13% of the sample.

The source material was blood. This receptor was identified in a man aged 30 to 39 in good health. The chain is encoded by TRBV6-2 or TRBV6-3 joined to TRBJ1-1; the D gene is not confidently resolved. The nucleotides are TGTGCCAGCAGTTACGGCACGAACACTGAAGCTTTCTTT. Its coded protein is CASSYGTNTEAFF.